The 14 T cell receptor beta chains presented below share a single source sample, sequenced in a study of molecular identifiers for immune sequencing clone quantification. TCRdb re-called the PCR reads through MiXCR, storing one row per CDR3 protein. The sample has about half a million distinct CDR3 sequences; about 25% are singletons. Sequences were obtained from naive CD8+ T cells from blood, with Jurkat cell RNA spiked in. Sample subset: FACS-sorted CD8+CD4-CCR7+CD45RA+ naive T cells. These receptors originate from a human donor in good health. Some libraries in this study had Jurkat cell RNA spiked in.

This clonotype occurred many times. The J gene is TRBJ2-5, the V gene TRBV7-9, with D perhaps TRBD2 (5 bases). V gave up 5 bases and J gave up 5 bases, with 12 bases separating them. The CDR3 length is 13 residues. CDR1 is SEHNR and CDR2 is FQNEAQ in the germline V gene (reference sequence). The CDR3 bases are TGTGCCAGCAGCCGCGACTGGGAGGAGACCCAGTACTTC. Translated: CASSRDWEETQYF.

This rearrangement joins TRBV28 to TRBJ2-3, with D possibly TRBD2 on 6 matching bases. Trimming left V 3 bases short and J 2 bases short, with 15 bases between. This CDR3 has 16 residues. The germline V gene encodes CDR1 MDHEN and CDR2 SYDVKM. The CDR3 nucleotides read TGTGCCAGCAGTTTCCACTACACTAGCTCCACAGATACGCAGTATTTT. Translating gives CASSFHYTSSTDTQYF.

This clonotype was observed a few times. The chain combines TRBV6-2 or TRBV6-3 with TRBJ2-7; D may be TRBD2 (7 bases). The CDR3 length is 12 residues. Trimming left V 5 bases short and J 7 bases short, with 12 bases between. Germline-derived CDR1 and CDR2 are MNHEY and SVGEGT. The CDR3 bases are TGTGCCAGCAGTAGGACAGCGGGAGAGCAGTACTTC. This codes for CASSRTAGEQYF.

This clonotype was counted a few times. In nucleotides, the CDR3 is TGTGCCAGCAGCAAATGCAACACAGATACGCAGTATTTT. This codes for CASSKCNTDTQYF. The chain combines TRBV21-1 with TRBJ2-3. TRBV21-1 is shown as a pseudogene. CDR3 size: 13 residues.

V usage is TRBV19 and J usage is TRBJ1-5; D is unresolved. The CDR3 loop spans 16 amino acids. CDR1 is LNHDA, CDR2 SQIVND, per germline (reference sequence). Trimming stripped 3 bases from V and 1 base from J, with 13 bases between. The CDR3 nucleotides read TGTGCCAGTAGTATTTGGCTAGGGTCGAGCAATCAGCCCCAGCATTTT. Translating it yields CASSIWLGSSNQPQHF. Looking up the rest from reference TRBV19 and TRBJ1-5 gives the full variable domain: DGGITQSPKYLFRKEGQNVTLSCEQNLNHDAMYWYRQDPGQGLRLIYYSQIVNDFQKGDIAEGYSVSREKKESFPLTVTSAQKNPTAFYLCASSIWLGSSNQPQHFGDGTRLSIL.

V gene TRBV4-1 combines with J gene TRBJ2-7; possibly TRBD1 or TRBD2 for D (6 bases each). Trimming shortened V by 0 bases and J by 6 bases, and 15 bases separated the two germline ends. Germline assignment: CDR1 MGHRA and CDR2 YSYEKL. The CDR3 is made up of 15 amino acids. CDR3: CASSQDPGAGGEQYF. The CDR3 DNA sequence: TGCGCCAGCAGCCAAGATCCGGGGGCCGGGGGCGAGCAGTACTTC.

The table lists this clonotype with a count of one. The CDR3 does not end in the conserved phenylalanine or tryptophan, so this is likely a read error. The chain recombines TRBV13 with TRBJ2-3; D gene ambiguous. Trimming took 8 bases from V and 2 from J, leaving 5 bases between them. This CDR3 has 11 amino acids. Germline lookup yields CDR1 PRHDT and CDR2 FYEKMQ (reference sequence). The CDR3 DNA is TGTGCCAGCCGTTACACAGATACGCAGTATCTT. Translation gives CASRYTDTQYL.

A few counts support this clonotype. This chain connects TRBV28 to TRBJ2-7, with 10 positions matching TRBD2. CDR1 is MDHEN, CDR2 SYDVKM, per germline. The CDR3 sequence is 14 residues long. V trimming: 3 bases; J trimming: 4 bases; junction bases outside the gene matches: 3. The DNA for the CDR3 is TGTGCCAGCAGTTTCTTAGCGGGAGGTTACGAGCAGTACTTC. It specifies CASSFLAGGYEQYF. The full variable domain, in which reference TRBV28 and TRBJ2-7 provide the parts outside the CDR3, is DVKVTQSSRYLVKRTGEKVFLECVQDMDHENMFWYRQDPGLGLRLIYFSYDVKMKEKGDIPEGYSVSREKKERFSLILESASTNQTSMYLCASSFLAGGYEQYFGPGTRLTVT.

The chain has TRBV7-9 and TRBJ2-7, with D possibly being TRBD1 (5 bases). The germline gives CDR1 SEHNR, CDR2 FQNEAQ (reference sequence). V lost 4 bases to trimming and J lost 2 bases, with 12 bases between them. The CDR3 loop spans 14 amino acids. The CDR3 region is CASSSDMATYEQYF. Here the CDR3 DNA reads TGTGCCAGCAGCTCGGACATGGCTACCTACGAGCAGTACTTC.

The chain links TRBV13 to TRBJ1-1; D remains ambiguous. V gave up 2 bases and J gave up 4 bases, with 17 bases separating them. The CDR3 extends over 16 amino acids. The germline CDR1 and CDR2 sequences are PRHDT and FYEKMQ (reference sequence). The CDR3 coding sequence is TGTGCCAGCAGCTTAAAGGCAGCGCTGAGATCCACTGAAGCTTTCTTT. Its protein product is CASSLKAALRSTEAFF.

This clonotype was counted between two and nine times. The rearrangement joins TRBV24-1 to TRBJ2-1, with a tentative D call TRBD2 (6 bases). This CDR3 is built from 14 residues. Germline V gene lookup returns CDR1 KGHDR and CDR2 SFDVKD. V gave up 6 bases and J gave up 0 bases, with 8 bases separating them. The CDR3 here is CATSHGSSYNEQFF. The CDR3 DNA reads as TGTGCCACCAGTCACGGGAGCTCCTACAATGAGCAGTTCTTC.

The chain is built from TRBV29-1 and TRBJ1-1; 7 positions match TRBD1. The CDR3 spans 14 residues. Germline assignment: CDR1 SQVTM and CDR2 ANQGSEA. With V trimmed by 4 bases and J by 2 bases, 7 bases remained unmatched. The CDR3 protein is CSVAGRGINTEAFF. The CDR3 DNA is TGCAGCGTTGCCGGCAGGGGGATCAACACTGAAGCTTTCTTT.

This clonotype was counted at least ten times. This chain uses TRBV7-2 with TRBJ2-1; D is tentatively TRBD1 or TRBD2 (6 bases each). This CDR3 contains 16 residues. The germline V and J ends were trimmed by 1 base and 2 bases, with 12 bases remaining between them. The germline V gene has CDR1 SGHTA and CDR2 FQGNSA. In nucleotides, the CDR3 is TGTGCCAGCAGCTTAGTAGGGGGGACCACCTACAATGAGCAGTTCTTC. Translating it yields CASSLVGGTTYNEQFF.

This clonotype was seen just once. This may come from a read error, since a much larger clone is one base off. The CDR3 DNA sequence: TGCAGTGCTATTCCAGGGGGCTACAACACTGAAGCTTCCTTT. Its translation is CSAIPGGYNTEASF. V is TRBV20-1 and J is TRBJ1-1, with TRBD1 matching over 8 bases. From germline, CDR1 is DFQATT and CDR2 SNEGSKA (reference sequence). This CDR3 has 14 residues.